One sample yielded the 3 T cell receptor beta chains listed below, sequenced in a study of CD8+ T cells in alopecia areata (dated by TCRdb to 2016 to 2018). The library relied on the immunoSEQ multiplex PCR assay. To provide template for TCR sequencing, every sample had RNA extracted and reverse transcribed into cDNA. TCRdb took over this immuneACCESS table, retaining in-frame rearrangements with V and J assigned. Such tables are incomplete; in checked studies, under half of the missing clones stem from an unresolved V gene, and the remainder is unexplained. For this sample the table gives some 210,000 clones, of which approximately 61% were detected only once. The ten largest make up 0.45% of the sample. Interpreted using the paper, the time point label stands for: baseline before oral tofacitinib. The material sequenced was CD4+ T cells sorted from blood, taken at week 0. Receptors were obtained from a human donor with alopecia areata.

This chain links TRBV29-1 with TRBJ1-1; a weak D match, TRBD1 (5 bases). Germline V gene lookup returns CDR1 SQVTM and CDR2 ANQGSEA. CDR3 length: 13 residues. Deletions cut 4 bases from V and 3 bases from J, with 12 bases between. CDR3 protein: CSVGYGRDTEAFF. The CDR3 DNA reads as TGCAGCGTTGGATATGGCAGGGACACTGAAGCTTTCTTT.

The V call is TRBV6-5, the J call TRBJ2-7; D remains ambiguous. This CDR3 is built from 15 residues. Trimming cost V 0 bases and J 5 bases, with 14 bases left between them. Germline CDR1 is MNHEY and CDR2 is SVGAGI. CDR3 sequence: CASSYSVLGLHEQYF. Here the CDR3 DNA reads TGTGCCAGCAGTTACTCAGTGCTCGGGCTCCACGAGCAGTACTTC.

This chain links TRBV29-1 with TRBJ1-1; no definite D call. From germline, CDR1 is SQVTM and CDR2 ANQGSEA. The V end was cut by 3 bases, the J end by 6 bases, with 14 bases between. The CDR3 runs 13 residues. The CDR3 region is CSVERQIVPEAFF. CDR3 DNA: TGCAGCGTTGAGCGGCAGATCGTACCTGAAGCTTTCTTT.